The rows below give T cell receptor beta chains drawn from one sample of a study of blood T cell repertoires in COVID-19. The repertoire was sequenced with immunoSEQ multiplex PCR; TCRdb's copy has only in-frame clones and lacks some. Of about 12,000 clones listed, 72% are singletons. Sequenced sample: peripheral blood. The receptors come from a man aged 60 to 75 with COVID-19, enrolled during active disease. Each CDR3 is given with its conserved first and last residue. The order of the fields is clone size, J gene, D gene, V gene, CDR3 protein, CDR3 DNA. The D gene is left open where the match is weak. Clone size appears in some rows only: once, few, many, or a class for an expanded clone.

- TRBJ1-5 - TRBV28 CAAGEQPQHF TGTGCCGCAGGGGAACAGCCCCAGCATTTT
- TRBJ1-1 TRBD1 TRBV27 CASSSAGVRGTEAFF TGTGCCAGCAGTTCCGCGGGCGTCAGGGGGACTGAAGCTTTCTTT
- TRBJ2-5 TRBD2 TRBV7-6 CASSWSSGGVYETQYF TGTGCCAGCAGCTGGAGTAGCGGGGGGGTTTATGAGACCCAGTACTTC
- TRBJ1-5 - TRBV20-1 CSASSPHKNQPQHF TGCAGTGCTAGTTCCCCCCACAAAAATCAGCCCCAGCATTTT
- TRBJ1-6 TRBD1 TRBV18 CASSSRDRDNSPLHF TGTGCCAGCTCATCCCGGGACAGGGACAATTCACCCCTCCACTTT
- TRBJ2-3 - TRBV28 CASSQTDTQYF TGTGCCAGCAGCCAAACAGATACGCAGTATTTT
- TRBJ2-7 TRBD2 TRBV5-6 CASSLRRGWSYEQYF TGTGCCAGCAGCTTGAGGCGGGGGTGGTCCTACGAGCAGTACTTC
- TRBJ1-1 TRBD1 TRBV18 CASSRQGAQTEAFF TGTGCCAGCTCCCGACAGGGGGCGCAAACTGAAGCTTTCTTT
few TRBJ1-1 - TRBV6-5 CASSYAGPKDTEAFF TGTGCCAGCAGTTATGCAGGGCCGAAGGACACTGAAGCTTTCTTT
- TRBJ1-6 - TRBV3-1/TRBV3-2 CASSPFDKANSPLHF TGTGCCAGCAGCCCGTTCGACAAGGCGAATTCACCCCTCCACTTT
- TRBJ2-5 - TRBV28 CASSLFRLEGWRETQYF TGTGCCAGCAGTTTGTTTCGGCTCGAGGGATGGCGGGAGACCCAGTACTTC
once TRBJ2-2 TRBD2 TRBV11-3 CASSFSLAGGRGELFF TGTGCCAGCAGCTTTTCACTAGCGGGGGGGCGCGGGGAGCTGTTTTTT
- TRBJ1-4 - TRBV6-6 CASSYRGAEANEKLFF TGTGCCAGCAGTTACCGGGGGGCAGAGGCTAATGAAAAACTGTTTTTT
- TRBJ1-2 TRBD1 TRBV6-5 CASSYSRTGGNYGYTF TGTGCCAGCAGTTACTCGAGGACAGGGGGAAACTATGGCTACACCTTC
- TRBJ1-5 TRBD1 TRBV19 CASQGDFSNQPQHF TGTGCCAGCCAGGGGGATTTCAGCAATCAGCCCCAGCATTTT
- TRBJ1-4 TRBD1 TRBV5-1 CASSSGQESNEKLFF TGCGCCAGCAGCAGCGGACAGGAGAGTAATGAAAAACTGTTTTTT
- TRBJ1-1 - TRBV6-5 CASSSLTGNTEAFF TGTGCCAGCAGTTCCTTAACAGGGAACACTGAAGCTTTCTTT
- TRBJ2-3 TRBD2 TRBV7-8 CASSPSGVTSTDTQYF TGTGCCAGCAGCCCTAGCGGGGTAACTAGCACAGATACGCAGTATTTT
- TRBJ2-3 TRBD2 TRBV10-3 CAISEGLAGITDTQYF TGTGCCATCAGTGAGGGACTAGCGGGGATCACAGATACGCAGTATTTT
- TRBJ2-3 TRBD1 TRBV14 CASSQEQGWTDTQYF TGTGCCAGCAGCCAAGAACAGGGGTGGACAGATACGCAGTATTTT
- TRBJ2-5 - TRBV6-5 CASSYSYRQETQYF TGTGCCAGCAGTTACTCCTACAGACAAGAGACCCAGTACTTC
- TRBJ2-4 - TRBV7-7 CASSLFMWVGRGINIQYF TGTGCCAGCAGCTTATTTATGTGGGTTGGCAGGGGAATCAACATTCAGTACTTC
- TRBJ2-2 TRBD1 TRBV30 CAWSPNFDRGRSGELFF TGTGCCTGGAGTCCTAATTTCGACAGGGGGCGAAGCGGGGAGCTGTTTTTT
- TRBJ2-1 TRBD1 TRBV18 CASSRGDSSYNEQFF TGTGCCAGCTCACGAGGGGACAGTTCCTACAATGAGCAGTTCTTC
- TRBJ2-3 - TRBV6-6 CASSSTSRAPDTQYF TGTGCCAGCAGTTCGACTAGTAGGGCCCCAGATACGCAGTATTTT
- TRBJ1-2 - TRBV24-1 CATSVTGERSSGYTF TGTGCCACCAGCGTGACAGGCGAACGTTCCTCTGGCTACACCTTC
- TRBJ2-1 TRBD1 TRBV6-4 CASSDWDRDYNEQFF TGTGCCAGCAGTGACTGGGACAGGGACTACAATGAGCAGTTCTTC
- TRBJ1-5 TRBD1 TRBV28 CASSFGRGNQPQHF TGTGCCAGCAGTTTTGGCAGGGGGAATCAGCCCCAGCATTTT
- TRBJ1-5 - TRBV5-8 CASSSGVSNQPQHF TGTGCCAGCAGCTCGGGTGTAAGCAATCAGCCCCAGCATTTT
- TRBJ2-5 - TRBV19 CASSIGSAGLETQYF TGTGCCAGTAGTATAGGATCGGCGGGCTTAGAGACCCAGTACTTC
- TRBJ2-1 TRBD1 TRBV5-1 CASSSTGTGAGNEQFF TGCGCCAGCAGCTCTACCGGGACAGGCGCAGGCAATGAGCAGTTCTTC
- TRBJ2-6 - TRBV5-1 CASSLPQGSGANVLTF TGCGCCAGCAGCTTACCACAGGGTTCAGGGGCCAACGTCCTGACTTTC
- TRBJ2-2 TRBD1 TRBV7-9 CASSRQGNTGELFF TGTGCCAGCAGCAGACAGGGGAACACCGGGGAGCTGTTTTTT
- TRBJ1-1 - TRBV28 CASARGGVVVNTEAFF TGTGCCAGCGCTAGGGGGGGTGTTGTTGTGAACACTGAAGCTTTCTTT
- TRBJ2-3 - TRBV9 CASSAYRVSTDTQYF TGTGCCAGCAGCGCATACAGGGTTAGCACAGATACGCAGTATTTT
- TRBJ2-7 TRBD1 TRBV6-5 CASSPSRTGISEQYF TGTGCCAGCAGCCCAAGCAGGACAGGGATTTCCGAGCAGTACTTC
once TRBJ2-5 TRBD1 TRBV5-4 CASSSGTGFETQYF TGTGCCAGCAGCTCCGGGACAGGGTTCGAGACCCAGTACTTC
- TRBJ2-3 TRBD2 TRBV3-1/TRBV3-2 CASSQVGLAGEDTQYF TGTGCCAGCAGCCAAGTGGGACTAGCGGGAGAAGATACGCAGTATTTT
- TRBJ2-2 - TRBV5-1 CASSYPFGPYEQTGELFF TGCGCCAGCAGCTATCCCTTCGGCCCCTACGAACAGACCGGGGAGCTGTTTTTT
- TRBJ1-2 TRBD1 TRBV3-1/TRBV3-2 CASSPRRDRGQDYGYTF TGTGCCAGCAGCCCCCGCCGGGACAGGGGGCAAGACTATGGCTACACCTTC
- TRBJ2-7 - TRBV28 CASTEVRVDHEQYF TGTGCCAGCACTGAAGTGAGGGTGGACCACGAGCAGTACTTC
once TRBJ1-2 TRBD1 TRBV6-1 CASSVGPGLGTGMSGYTF TGTGCCAGCAGTGTAGGCCCGGGATTGGGGACAGGGATGAGCGGCTACACCTTC
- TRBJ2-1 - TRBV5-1 CASSLVVGGAIYNEQFF TGCGCCAGCAGCTTGGTCGTTGGGGGGGCAATCTACAATGAGCAGTTCTTC
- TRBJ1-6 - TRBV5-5 CASSTVGYPTTKYINSPLHF TGTGCCAGCAGCACCGTAGGATATCCGACAACGAAGTATATCAATTCACCCCTCCACTTT
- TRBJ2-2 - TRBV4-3 CASSHELSPGELFF TGCGCCAGCAGCCACGAACTGTCTCCCGGGGAGCTGTTTTTT
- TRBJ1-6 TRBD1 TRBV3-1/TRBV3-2 CASSQDDRGPGSPLHF TGTGCCAGCAGCCAAGATGACAGGGGGCCGGGTTCACCCCTCCACTTT
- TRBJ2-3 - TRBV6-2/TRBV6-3 CASSWARSTDTQYF TGTGCCAGCAGTTGGGCGCGTTCCACAGATACGCAGTATTTT
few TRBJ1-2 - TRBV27 CASSLRGSHYGYTF TGTGCCAGCAGTTTAAGGGGTTCCCATTATGGCTACACCTTC
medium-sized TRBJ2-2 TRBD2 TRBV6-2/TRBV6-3 CASSDLAGGDTGELFF TGTGCCAGCAGTGACTTAGCGGGGGGAGACACCGGGGAGCTGTTTTTT
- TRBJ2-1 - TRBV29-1 CSDFNGGATDNEQFF TGCAGCGACTTCAACGGCGGGGCCACAGACAATGAGCAGTTCTTC
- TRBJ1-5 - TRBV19 CASSRGGYGQPQHF TGTGCCAGTAGTAGGGGGGGGTATGGGCAGCCCCAGCATTTT
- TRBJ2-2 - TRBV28 CASLSGGATGELFF TGTGCCAGCCTCAGTGGGGGGGCCACCGGGGAGCTGTTTTTT
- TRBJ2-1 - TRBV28 CASSLYGNYNEQFF TGTGCCAGCAGTTTATATGGCAACTACAATGAGCAGTTCTTC
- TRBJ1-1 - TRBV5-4 CASSLGGEPGAFF TGTGCCAGCAGCTTGGGAGGTGAGCCTGGAGCTTTCTTT